This T cell receptor beta chain was captured in a study of shared clonotypes between healthy human individuals. The wider study: A donor's plate count was three for CD4 naive and three for CD4 memory; CD8 naive had two and CD8 memory one. Study-level findings and limits: Of the naive CD4 clonotypes, around 5% were shared across a handful of donors.

Into CD45RA+ naive and CD45RA-negative memory subsets, the CD4+ cells were split. The J segment lost 5 bases and the V segment lost 4 bases, leaving 1 base of the junction unmatched. Germline V lookup: CDR1 SGHRS, CDR2 YFSETQ. The CDR3 runs 13 residues. Over several immunoSEQ plates, each subset's genomic DNA was distributed in even portions. TCRdb's copy holds only in-frame clones and misses some; the assay was immunoSEQ multiplex PCR. The sample includes some 1.5 million clones, approximately 98% of them seen just once. This clone was seen just once. Its antigen is still unknown. The chain links TRBV5-1 to TRBJ2-5; 11 bases align to TRBD1. The sequenced sample consisted of naive CD4+ T cells sorted from blood. Subset here: CD45RA+ positively selected. The source is a man under 40 in good health. The CDR3 DNA reads as TGCGCCAGCAGCCGGACAGGGGGCGAGACCCAGTACTTC. Translated: CASSRTGGETQYF.